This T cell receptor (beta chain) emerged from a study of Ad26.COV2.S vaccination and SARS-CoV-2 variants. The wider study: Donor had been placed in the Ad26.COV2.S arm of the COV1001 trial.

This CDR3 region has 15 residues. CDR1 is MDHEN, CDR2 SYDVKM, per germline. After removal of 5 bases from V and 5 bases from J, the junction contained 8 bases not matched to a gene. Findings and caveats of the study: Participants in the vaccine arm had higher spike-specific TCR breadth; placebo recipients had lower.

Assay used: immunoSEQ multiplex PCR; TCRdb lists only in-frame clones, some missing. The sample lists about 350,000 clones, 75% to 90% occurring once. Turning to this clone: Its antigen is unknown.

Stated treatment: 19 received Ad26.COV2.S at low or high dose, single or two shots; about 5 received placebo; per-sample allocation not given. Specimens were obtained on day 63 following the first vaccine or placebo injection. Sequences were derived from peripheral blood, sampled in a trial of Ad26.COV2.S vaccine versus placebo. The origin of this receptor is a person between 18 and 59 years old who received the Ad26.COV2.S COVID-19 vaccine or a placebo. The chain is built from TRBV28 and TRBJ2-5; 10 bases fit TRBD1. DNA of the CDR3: TGTGCCAGCAGTACCCGGGACAGGGGTGGCGAGACCCAGTACTTC. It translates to CASSTRDRGGETQYF.